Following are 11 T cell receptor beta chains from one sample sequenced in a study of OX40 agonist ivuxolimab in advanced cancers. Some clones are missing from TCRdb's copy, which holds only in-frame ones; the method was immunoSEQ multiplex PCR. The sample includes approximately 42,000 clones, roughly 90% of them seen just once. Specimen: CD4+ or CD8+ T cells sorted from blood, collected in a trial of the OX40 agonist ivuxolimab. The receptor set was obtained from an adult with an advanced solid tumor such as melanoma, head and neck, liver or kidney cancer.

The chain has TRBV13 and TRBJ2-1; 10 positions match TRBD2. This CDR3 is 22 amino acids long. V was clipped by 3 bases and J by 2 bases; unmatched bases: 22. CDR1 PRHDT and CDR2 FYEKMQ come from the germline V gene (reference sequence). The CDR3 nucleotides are TGTGCCAGCAGCTTCGATGGGGATCTAGCGGGGGCTGAGAGGTCCGCCTACAATGAGCAGTTCTTC. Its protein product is CASSFDGDLAGAERSAYNEQFF. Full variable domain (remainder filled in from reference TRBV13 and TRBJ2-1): AAGVIQSPRHLIKEKRETATLKCYPIPRHDTVYWYQQGPGQDPQFLISFYEKMQSDKGSIPDRFSAQQFSDYHSELNMSSLELGDSALYFCASSFDGDLAGAERSAYNEQFFGPGTRLTVL.

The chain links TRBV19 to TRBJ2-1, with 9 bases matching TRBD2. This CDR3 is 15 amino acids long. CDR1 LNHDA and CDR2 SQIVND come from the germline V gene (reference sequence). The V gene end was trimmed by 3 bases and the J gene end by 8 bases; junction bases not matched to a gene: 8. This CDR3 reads CASSIARGGRYEQFF. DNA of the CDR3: TGTGCCAGTAGTATCGCGCGGGGGGGCCGCTATGAGCAGTTCTTC.

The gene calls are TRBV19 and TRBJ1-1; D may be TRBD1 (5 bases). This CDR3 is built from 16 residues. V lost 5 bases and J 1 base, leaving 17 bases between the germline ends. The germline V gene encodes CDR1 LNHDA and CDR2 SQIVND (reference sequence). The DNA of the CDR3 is TGTGCCAGTAGTCAGTCAGGGTGGGGCAGGAACACTGAAGCTTTCTTT. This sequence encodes CASSQSGWGRNTEAFF.

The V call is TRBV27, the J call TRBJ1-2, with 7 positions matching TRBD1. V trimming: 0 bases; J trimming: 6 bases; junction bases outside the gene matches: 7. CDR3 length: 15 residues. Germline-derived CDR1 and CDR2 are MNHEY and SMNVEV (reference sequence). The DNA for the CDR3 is TGTGCCAGCAGTTTATCGGCAGGGGGAAGGGATGGCTACACCTTC. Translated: CASSLSAGGRDGYTF.

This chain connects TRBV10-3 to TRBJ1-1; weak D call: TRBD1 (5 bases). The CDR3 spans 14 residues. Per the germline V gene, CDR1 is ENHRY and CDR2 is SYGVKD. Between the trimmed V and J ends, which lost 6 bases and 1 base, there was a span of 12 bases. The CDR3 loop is CAISPRTGNTEAFF. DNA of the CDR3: TGTGCCATCAGCCCACGAACAGGGAACACTGAAGCTTTCTTT.

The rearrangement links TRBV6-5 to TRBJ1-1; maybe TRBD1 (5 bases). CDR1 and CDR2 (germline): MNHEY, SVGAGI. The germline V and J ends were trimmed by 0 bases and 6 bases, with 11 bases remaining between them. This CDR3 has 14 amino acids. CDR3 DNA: TGTGCCAGCAGTTACTCGACAGACGGGTCTGAAGCTTTCTTT. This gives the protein CASSYSTDGSEAFF.

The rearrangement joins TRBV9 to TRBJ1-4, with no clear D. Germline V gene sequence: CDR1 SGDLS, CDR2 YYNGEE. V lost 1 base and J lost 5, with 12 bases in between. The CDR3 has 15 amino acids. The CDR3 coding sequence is TGTGCCAGCAGCGTATCAGCCGAAAAAAATGAAAAACTGTTTTTT. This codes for CASSVSAEKNEKLFF.

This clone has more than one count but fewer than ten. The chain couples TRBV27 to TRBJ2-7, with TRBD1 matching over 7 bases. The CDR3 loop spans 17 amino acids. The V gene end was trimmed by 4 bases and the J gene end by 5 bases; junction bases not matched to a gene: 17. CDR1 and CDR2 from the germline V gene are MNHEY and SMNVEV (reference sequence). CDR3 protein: CASSSGTVQLIRDEQYF. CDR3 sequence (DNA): TGTGCCAGCAGTTCCGGGACAGTGCAGCTTATTCGGGACGAGCAGTACTTC.

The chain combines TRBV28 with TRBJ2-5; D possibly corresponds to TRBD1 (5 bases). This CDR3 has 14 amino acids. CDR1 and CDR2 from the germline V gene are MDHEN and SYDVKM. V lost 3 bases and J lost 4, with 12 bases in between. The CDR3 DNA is TGTGCCAGCAGTTTGGGGCGGAGCCGAGAGACCCAGTACTTC. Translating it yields CASSLGRSRETQYF.

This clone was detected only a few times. This CDR3 reads CASSLGSNEQFF. For the CDR3, the DNA is TGTGCCAGCAGCTTAGGGTCCAATGAGCAGTTCTTC. The chain employs TRBV7-9 and TRBJ2-1; D not resolved. V lost 1 base and J 6 bases, leaving 4 bases between the germline ends. CDR1 is SEHNR, CDR2 FQNEAQ, per germline (reference sequence). CDR3 length: 12 residues.

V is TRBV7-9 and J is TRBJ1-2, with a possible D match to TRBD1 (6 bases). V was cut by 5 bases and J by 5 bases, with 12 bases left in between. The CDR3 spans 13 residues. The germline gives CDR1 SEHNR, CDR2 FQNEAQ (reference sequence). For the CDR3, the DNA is TGTGCCAGCAGCCCGACAGGTTTTTATGGCTACACCTTC. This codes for CASSPTGFYGYTF.